This TCR beta chain was sequenced for a study of cytotoxic CD8 clonotypes in ibrutinib-treated CLL. On the study more broadly: Included were 10 to 12 relapsed/refractory and approximately 15 treatment-naive patients, of whom roughly 17 were IGHV unmutated.

Trimming removed 4 bases from V and 11 bases from J; junction bases left unmatched: 2. Germline CDR1 and CDR2: ENHRY and SYGVKD. CDR3 length: 11 residues. General observations from the study: Increased clonality at ibrutinib response gave way to a return toward baseline at progression.

Profiling relied on immunoSEQ multiplex PCR, and the TCRdb table lists in-frame clones only, not all of them. The sample contains around 77,000 clones, more than 75% of which appear only once. Cryopreserved PBMCs provided roughly 2 micrograms of genomic DNA for the TCR beta libraries. This clone was observed a few times. Its target is unknown. This TCR came from a human donor with chronic lymphocytic leukemia. V is TRBV10-3 and J is TRBJ1-1; 9 nucleotides agree with TRBD1. Sample: PBMCs, taken at disease progression, from a patient treated with ibrutinib. Here the CDR3 reads CAISGDRVAFF. Here the CDR3 DNA reads TGTGCCATCAGTGGGGACAGGGTTGCTTTCTTT.